The 5 T cell receptor beta chains below all came from one sample that was sequenced in a study of CD8 T cells in ankylosing spondylitis. TCRdb re-called the 5' RACE reads with MiXCR, one entry per CDR3 protein. The table records fewer than 400,000 distinct CDR3 sequences, roughly 15% of them present only once. The sample consisted of blood, either unsorted or a sorted T cell fraction (not recorded which). The receptors were gathered from a male donor with ankylosing spondylitis or in good health (not recorded which).

The V call is TRBV4-1, the J call TRBJ2-2; 9 nucleotides agree with TRBD1. Per the germline V gene, CDR1 is MGHRA and CDR2 is YSYEKL. V was clipped by 0 bases and J by 3 bases; unmatched bases: 5. The CDR3 runs to 17 residues. The CDR3 spells CASSQDDRGGDTGELFF. CDR3 nucleotide sequence: TGCGCCAGCAGCCAAGATGACAGGGGGGGCGACACCGGGGAGCTGTTTTTT.

This clonotype occurred a few times. The chain employs TRBV5-1 and TRBJ2-1; D gene unclear. The V gene's germline CDR1 is SGHRS and CDR2 YFSETQ. The CDR3 totals 14 residues. V lost 0 bases to trimming and J lost 5 bases, with 9 bases between them. The CDR3 is CASSLEWANNEQFF. The CDR3 DNA follows: TGCGCCAGCAGCTTGGAATGGGCTAACAATGAGCAGTTCTTC.

The V and J genes are TRBV5-4 and TRBJ2-5, with D uncertain. This CDR3 comprises 12 residues. The germline CDR1 and CDR2 sequences are SGHNT and YYREEE (reference sequence). Trimming cost V 7 bases and J 5 bases, with 12 bases left between them. The CDR3 DNA reads as TGTGCCAGCTGGGAAGCCTGGGAGACCCAGTACTTC. As protein: CASWEAWETQYF.

In DNA, the CDR3 is TGCGCCAGCAGCCAAGATAGGCAGGCCCGTTCGTCTCATACGCAGTATTTT. Amino acid sequence: CASSQDRQARSSHTQYF. The genes are TRBV4-1 and TRBJ2-3, with no clear D. The V gene's germline CDR1 is MGHRA and CDR2 YSYEKL. V dropped 0 bases and J dropped 7 bases, with 20 bases sitting between them. This CDR3 comprises 17 residues.

This clonotype was seen a handful of times. The rearrangement joins TRBV11-1 to TRBJ2-3; a possible D gene is TRBD1 (5 bases). The CDR3 totals 20 residues. Trimming stripped 4 bases from V and 0 bases from J, with 26 bases between. Germline-derived CDR1 and CDR2 are SGHAT and FQDESV (reference sequence). Written as DNA, the CDR3 is TGTGCCAGCAGCTCCAGGGTTACCCCTGTACCGGCCTCTAGCACAGATACGCAGTATTTT. It codes for CASSSRVTPVPASSTDTQYF.